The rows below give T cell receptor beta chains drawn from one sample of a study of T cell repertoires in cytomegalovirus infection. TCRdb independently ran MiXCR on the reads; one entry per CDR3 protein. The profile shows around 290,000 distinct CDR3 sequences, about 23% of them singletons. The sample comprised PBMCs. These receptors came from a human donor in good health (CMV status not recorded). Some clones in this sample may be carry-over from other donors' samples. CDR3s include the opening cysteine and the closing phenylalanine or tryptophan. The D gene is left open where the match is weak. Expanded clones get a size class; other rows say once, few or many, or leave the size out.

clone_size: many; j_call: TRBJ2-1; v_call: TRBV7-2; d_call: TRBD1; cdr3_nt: TGTGCCAGCAGCGTGGGACAGGGGCGTCCCAATGAGCAGTTCTTC; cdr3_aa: CASSVGQGRPNEQFF
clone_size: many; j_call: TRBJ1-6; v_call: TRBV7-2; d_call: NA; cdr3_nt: TGTGCCAGCAGCTTAGTGATTGGGGGAAATTCACCCCTCCACTTT; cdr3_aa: CASSLVIGGNSPLHF
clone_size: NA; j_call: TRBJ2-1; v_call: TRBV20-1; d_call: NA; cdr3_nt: TGCAGTGCTAGTCTAGGGCTAGCGATCTATGAGCAGTTCTTC; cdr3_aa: CSASLGLAIYEQFF
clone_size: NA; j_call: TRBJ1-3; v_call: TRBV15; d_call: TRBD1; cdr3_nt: TGTGCCACAGCGACAGGGACTGTGAGCTCTGGAAACACCATATATTTT; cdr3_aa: CATATGTVSSGNTIYF
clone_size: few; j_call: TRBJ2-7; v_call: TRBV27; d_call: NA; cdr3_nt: TGTGCCAGCCGGCAGTGGGACAACTCCTACGAGCAGTACTTC; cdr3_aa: CASRQWDNSYEQYF
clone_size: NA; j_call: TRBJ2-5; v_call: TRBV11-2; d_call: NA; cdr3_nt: TGTGCCAGCACCCCGATTATCGGGGAGACCCAGTACTTC; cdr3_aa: CASTPIIGETQYF
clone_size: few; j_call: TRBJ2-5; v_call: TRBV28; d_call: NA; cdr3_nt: TGTGCCTGTAGGTTGGGCGAGATATCAGAGACCCAGTACTTC; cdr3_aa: CACRLGEISETQYF
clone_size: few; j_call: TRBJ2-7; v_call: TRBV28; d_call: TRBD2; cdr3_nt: TGTGCCAGCAGGTCGGGGGGGTCCTACGAGCAGTACTTC; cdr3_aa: CASRSGGSYEQYF
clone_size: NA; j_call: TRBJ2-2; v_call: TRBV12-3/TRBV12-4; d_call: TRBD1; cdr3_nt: TGTGCCAGCAGTTCCGGACAGGGGAGGTCGAACACCGGGGAGCTGTTTTTT; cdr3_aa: CASSSGQGRSNTGELFF
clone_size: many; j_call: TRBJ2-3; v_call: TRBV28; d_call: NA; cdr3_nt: TGTGCCAGCAGCTTACGCCCACCAAATAGCGGAGATACGCAGTATTTT; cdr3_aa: CASSLRPPNSGDTQYF
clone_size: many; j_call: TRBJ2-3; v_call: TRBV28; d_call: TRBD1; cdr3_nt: TGTGCCAGCAGGCCGCCCGGGACAGGGGGCAAGGGAGATACGCAGTATTTT; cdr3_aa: CASRPPGTGGKGDTQYF
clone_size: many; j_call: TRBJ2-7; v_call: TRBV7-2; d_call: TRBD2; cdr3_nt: TGTGCCAGCAGCCAAAGCGGGGCATCGGGTGGCGAGCAGTACTTC; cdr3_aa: CASSQSGASGGEQYF
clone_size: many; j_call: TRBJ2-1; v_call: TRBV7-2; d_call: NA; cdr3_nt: TGTGCCAGCAGCCCCAGGGGGGGTGAGCAGTTCTTC; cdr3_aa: CASSPRGGEQFF
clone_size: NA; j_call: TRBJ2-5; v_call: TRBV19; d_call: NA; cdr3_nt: TGTGCCAGTAGTATGGCAGAAGATCAAGAGACCCAGTACTTC; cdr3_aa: CASSMAEDQETQYF
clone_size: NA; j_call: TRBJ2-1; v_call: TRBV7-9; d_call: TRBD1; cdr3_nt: TGTGCCAGCAGCTTTCGATCGGGACAGGGGGCCAATGAGCAGTTCTTC; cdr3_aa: CASSFRSGQGANEQFF
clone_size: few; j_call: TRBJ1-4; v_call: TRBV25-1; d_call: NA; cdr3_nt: TGTGCCAGCAGTGAAGAATTGCTAAGGAGCCCAAATGAAAAACTGTTTTTT; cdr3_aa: CASSEELLRSPNEKLFF
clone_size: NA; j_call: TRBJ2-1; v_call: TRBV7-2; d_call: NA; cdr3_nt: TGTGCCAGCAGCAAAGGGAGGTACGGTGAGCAGTTCTTC; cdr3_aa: CASSKGRYGEQFF